The present T cell receptor beta chain was sequenced within a study of T cell responses to AZD1222 COVID-19 vaccine. V was pared by 4 bases and J by 1 base, with 6 bases of the junction left unmatched. Germline V gene data show CDR1 as MNHEY and CDR2 as SMNVEV (reference sequence). This CDR3 is built from 16 residues. Libraries were prepared by immunoSEQ multiplex PCR; TCRdb keeps only in-frame clonotypes and omits some of them. This sample has 130,000 to 150,000 clones, with 90% to 95% found just once. Study-wide results and limits: Dominant CD4 TCR responses targeted spike regions 160-218 and 743-854. Regions left unmutated in variants are reportedly the target of nearly half of spike-specific TCRs. White British ancestry dominated among donors, who included more females, and clonal diversity was possibly underestimated.

Regarding this clone: The antigen remains undetermined.

This chain joins TRBV27 and TRBJ1-1; 10 positions agree with TRBD1. Sequenced material: peripheral blood, taken on day 0 of MenACWY control vaccination. This clonotype was obtained from an adult in good health. The CDR3 sequence: CASSSATGGTNTEAFF. For the CDR3, the DNA is TGTGCCAGCAGTTCCGCGACAGGGGGCACGAACACTGAAGCTTTCTTT.